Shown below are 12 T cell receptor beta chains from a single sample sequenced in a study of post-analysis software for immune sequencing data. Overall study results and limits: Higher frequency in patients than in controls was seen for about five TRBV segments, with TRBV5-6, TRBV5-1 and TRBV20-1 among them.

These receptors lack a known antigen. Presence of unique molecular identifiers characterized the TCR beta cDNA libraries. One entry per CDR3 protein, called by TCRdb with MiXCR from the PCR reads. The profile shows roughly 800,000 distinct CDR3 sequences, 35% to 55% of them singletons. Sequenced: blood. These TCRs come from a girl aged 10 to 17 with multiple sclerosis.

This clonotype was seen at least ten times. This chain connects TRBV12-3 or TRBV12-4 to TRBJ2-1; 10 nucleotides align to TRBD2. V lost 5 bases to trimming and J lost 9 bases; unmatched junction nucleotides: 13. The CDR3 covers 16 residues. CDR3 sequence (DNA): TGTGCCAGCAGTCCGCCAGGGCTAGCGGGAGTGGGTGAGCAGTTCTTC. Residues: CASSPPGLAGVGEQFF.

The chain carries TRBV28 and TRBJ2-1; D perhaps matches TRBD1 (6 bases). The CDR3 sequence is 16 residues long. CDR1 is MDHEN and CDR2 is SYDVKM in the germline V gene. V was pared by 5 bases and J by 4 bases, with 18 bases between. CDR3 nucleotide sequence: TGTGCCAGCAGTGGGGGCCGTGCGGGCCTTTACAATGAGCAGTTCTTC. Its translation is CASSGGRAGLYNEQFF.

CDR3 residues: CASSSLGSKSEAFF. Written as DNA, the CDR3 is TGTGCCAGCAGCTCCCTTGGGAGCAAGAGTGAAGCTTTCTTT. The V call is TRBV7-8, the J call TRBJ1-1; D not certain. CDR3 length: 14 amino acids. Germline V gene data show CDR1 as SGHVS and CDR2 as FQNEAQ. V gave up 4 bases and J gave up 7 bases, with 16 bases separating them.

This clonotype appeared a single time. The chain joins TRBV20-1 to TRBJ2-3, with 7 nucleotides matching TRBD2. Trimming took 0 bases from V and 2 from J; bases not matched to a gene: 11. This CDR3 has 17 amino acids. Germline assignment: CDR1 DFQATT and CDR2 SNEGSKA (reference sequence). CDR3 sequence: CSAREFGGRKPTDTQYF. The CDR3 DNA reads TGCAGTGCTAGAGAGTTTGGCGGGAGAAAGCCCACAGATACGCAGTATTTT.

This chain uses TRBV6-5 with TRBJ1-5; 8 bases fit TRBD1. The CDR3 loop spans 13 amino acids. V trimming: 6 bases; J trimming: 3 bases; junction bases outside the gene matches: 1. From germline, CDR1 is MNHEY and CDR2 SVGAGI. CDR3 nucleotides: TGTGCCAGCAGGGACAGGGACAATCAGCCCCAGCATTTT. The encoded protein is CASRDRDNQPQHF.

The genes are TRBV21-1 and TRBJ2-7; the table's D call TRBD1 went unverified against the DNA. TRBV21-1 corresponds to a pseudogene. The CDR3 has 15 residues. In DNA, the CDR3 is TGTGCCAGCACCCCTCCCCGGGACAGGGATCACGAGCAGTACTTC. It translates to CASTPPRDRDHEQYF.

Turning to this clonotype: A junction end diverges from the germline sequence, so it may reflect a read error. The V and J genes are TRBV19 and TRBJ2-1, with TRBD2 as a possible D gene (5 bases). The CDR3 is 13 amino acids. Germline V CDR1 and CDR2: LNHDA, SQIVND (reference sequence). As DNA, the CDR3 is TGTGCCGGTAGTATCACTAGTCCCCCCGAGCAGTTCTTC. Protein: CAGSITSPPEQFF.

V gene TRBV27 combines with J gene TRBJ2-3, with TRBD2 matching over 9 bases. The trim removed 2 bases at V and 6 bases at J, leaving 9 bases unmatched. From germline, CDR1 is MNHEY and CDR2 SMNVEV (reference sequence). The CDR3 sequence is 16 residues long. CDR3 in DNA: TGTGCCAGCAGTTTAGGGACTAGCCCCGTTCGGGATACGCAGTATTTT. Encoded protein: CASSLGTSPVRDTQYF.

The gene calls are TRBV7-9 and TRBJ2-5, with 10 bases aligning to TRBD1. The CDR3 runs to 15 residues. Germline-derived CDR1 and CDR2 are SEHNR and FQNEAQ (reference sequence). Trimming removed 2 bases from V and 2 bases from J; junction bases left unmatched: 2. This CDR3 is CASSLRGQGQETQYF. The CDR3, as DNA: TGTGCCAGCAGCTTACGGGGACAGGGGCAAGAGACCCAGTACTTC.

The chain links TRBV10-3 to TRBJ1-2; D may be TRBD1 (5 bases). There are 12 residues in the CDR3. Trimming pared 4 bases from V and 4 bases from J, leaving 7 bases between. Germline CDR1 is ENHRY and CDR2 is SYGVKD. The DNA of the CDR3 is TGTGCCATCAGTGCAGACAGCTATGGCTACACCTTC. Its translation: CAISADSYGYTF.

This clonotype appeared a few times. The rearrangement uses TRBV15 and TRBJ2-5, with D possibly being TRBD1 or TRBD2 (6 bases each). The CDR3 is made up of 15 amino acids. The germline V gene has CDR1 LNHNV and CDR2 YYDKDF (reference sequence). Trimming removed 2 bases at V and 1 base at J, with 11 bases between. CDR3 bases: TGTGCCACCAGCAGAAGGGGGGACTTCCAAGAGACCCAGTACTTC. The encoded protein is CATSRRGDFQETQYF.

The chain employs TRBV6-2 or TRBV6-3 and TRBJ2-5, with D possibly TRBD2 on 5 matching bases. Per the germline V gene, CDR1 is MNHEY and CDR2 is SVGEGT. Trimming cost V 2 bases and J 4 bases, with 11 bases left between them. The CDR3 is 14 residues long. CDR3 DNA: TGTGCCAGCAGTTACCTCCCAGAGGGAGAGACCCAGTACTTC. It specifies CASSYLPEGETQYF.